The T cell receptor (beta chain) under discussion was sequenced for a study of blood T cells in healthy people across ages. Then a second PCR, running roughly 6 to 12 cycles, was carried out with a sample-barcoded 5' primer and a J-beta primer mix. TCRdb reanalysed the 5' RACE reads using MiXCR and keeps one entry per CDR3 protein. The sample includes hundreds of thousands of distinct CDR3 sequences, 24% seen only once; the top ten take 8.7%. These same records also appear under a second study, on T cells of mothers and their children.

The clonotype originates from a boy younger than 18 in good health. Sequencing was performed on blood.

This chain's CDR3 is CASSPEGGLVGGYNEQFF. For the CDR3, the DNA is TGCGCCAGCAGCCCCGAGGGGGGACTAGTGGGAGGCTACAATGAGCAGTTCTTC. This chain links TRBV5-1 with TRBJ2-1, with 8 bases aligning to TRBD2. Trimming took 4 bases from V and 3 from J; bases not matched to a gene: 15. CDR3 length: 18 residues. Germline CDR1 SGHRS, CDR2 YFSETQ. Drawing the rest from reference TRBV5-1 and TRBJ2-1, the complete variable domain is KAGVTQTPRYLIKTRGQQVTLSCSPISGHRSVSWYQQTPGQGLQFLFEYFSETQRNKGNFPGRFSGRQFSNSRSEMNVSTLELGDSALYLCASSPEGGLVGGYNEQFFGPGTRLTVL.